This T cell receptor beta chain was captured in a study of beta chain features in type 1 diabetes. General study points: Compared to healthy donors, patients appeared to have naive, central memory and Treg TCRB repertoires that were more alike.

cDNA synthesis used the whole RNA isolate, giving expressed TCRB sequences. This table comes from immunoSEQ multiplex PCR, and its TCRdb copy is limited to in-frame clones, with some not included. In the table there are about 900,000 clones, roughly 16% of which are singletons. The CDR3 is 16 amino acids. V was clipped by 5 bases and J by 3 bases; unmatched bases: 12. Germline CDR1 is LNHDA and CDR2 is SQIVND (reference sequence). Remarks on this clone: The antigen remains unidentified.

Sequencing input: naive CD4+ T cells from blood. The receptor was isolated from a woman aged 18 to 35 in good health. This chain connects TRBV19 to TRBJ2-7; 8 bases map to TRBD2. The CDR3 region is CASSDSLSGAYYEQYF. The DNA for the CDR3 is TGTGCCAGTAGTGACAGCCTTAGCGGGGCCTACTACGAGCAGTACTTC. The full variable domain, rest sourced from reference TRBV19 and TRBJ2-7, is DGGITQSPKYLFRKEGQNVTLSCEQNLNHDAMYWYRQDPGQGLRLIYYSQIVNDFQKGDIAEGYSVSREKKESFPLTVTSAQKNPTAFYLCASSDSLSGAYYEQYFGPGTRLTVT.